Below, 27 T cell receptor beta chains from the same sample are listed, as sequenced in a study of T cells in localized non-small cell lung cancer. Sequenced by immunoSEQ multiplex PCR; TCRdb stores in-frame clones only, minus some. The sample has 9,000 to 15,000 clones; more than 70% are singletons. Here the sequenced sample was peripheral blood, taken before any cancer treatment. The receptors were gathered from a male donor aged 60 or over with stage I lung adenocarcinoma.

The chain employs TRBV7-2 and TRBJ1-4; D gene unclear. Germline V gene data show CDR1 as SGHTA and CDR2 as FQGNSA. V was trimmed by 3 bases and J by 1 base, leaving 9 bases between them. The CDR3 totals 15 residues. In nucleotides, the CDR3 is TGTGCCAGCAGCTTGGTTGTCAGAACTAATGAAAAACTGTTTTTT. It encodes CASSLVVRTNEKLFF.

CDR3: CASSQGGRTTGGGSPLHF. The DNA for the CDR3 is TGCGCCAGCAGCCAAGGAGGACGGACCACAGGGGGGGGTTCACCCCTCCACTTT. The V and J genes are TRBV4-3 and TRBJ1-6, with TRBD1 matching 8 bases. This CDR3 is built from 18 residues. In germline, CDR1 is LGHNA, CDR2 YSLEER. J lost 9 bases, V lost 1 base, and 14 bases had no gene match.

The gene calls are TRBV7-2 and TRBJ1-5; no definite D call. Trimming shortened V by 0 bases and J by 0 bases, and 6 bases separated the two germline ends. The CDR3 is made up of 15 amino acids. In germline, CDR1 is SGHTA, CDR2 FQGNSA. The CDR3 DNA reads TGTGCCAGCAGCTTAGCGGGGTATAGCAATCAGCCCCAGCATTTT. Its translation is CASSLAGYSNQPQHF.

The genes are TRBV28 and TRBJ1-1; TRBD1 might be the D (5 bases). V lost 4 bases and J lost 1, with 10 bases in between. Germline loops: CDR1 MDHEN, CDR2 SYDVKM. The CDR3 contains 14 residues. CDR3 amino acids: CASSSDGQNTEAFF. The DNA for the CDR3 is TGTGCCAGCAGTTCCGACGGACAGAACACTGAAGCTTTCTTT.

This chain uses TRBV6-1 with TRBJ1-3, with D hard to call. V was shortened by 6 bases and J by 4 bases, with 7 bases between the two germline ends. Germline-derived CDR1 and CDR2 are MNHNS and SASEGT. The CDR3 totals 12 residues. CDR3 region: CASRETGNTIYF. The CDR3 DNA sequence: TGTGCCAGCAGGGAAACAGGAAACACCATATATTTT.

The V and J genes are TRBV21-1 and TRBJ1-6; TRBD1, the D gene given by the table, was not confirmed from the DNA. TRBV21-1 counts as a pseudogene. This CDR3 region has 17 residues. In DNA form, the CDR3 reads TGTGCCAGCAGCATCGGACAGGTGAGCTCCTATAATTCACCCCTCCACTTT. This encodes CASSIGQVSSYNSPLHF.

This sequence joins TRBV30 and TRBJ1-2, with D perhaps TRBD1 (6 bases). Germline lookup yields CDR1 GTSNPN and CDR2 SVGIG (reference sequence). This CDR3 contains 13 residues. Trimming took 4 bases from V and 6 from J, leaving 15 bases between them. CDR3: CAWTLLGADGYTF. As DNA, the CDR3 is TGTGCCTGGACCTTGCTGGGGGCGGATGGCTACACCTTC.

CDR3 nucleotide sequence: TGTGCCTGGAGGACCTGGGGGAACACTGAAGCTTTCTTT. It translates to CAWRTWGNTEAFF. The chain links TRBV30 to TRBJ1-1; D unresolved. Germline lookup yields CDR1 GTSNPN and CDR2 SVGIG (reference sequence). V lost 3 bases to trimming and J lost 1 base, with 9 bases between them. The CDR3 covers 13 residues.

J is TRBJ2-1 and V is TRBV27; D assignment may be TRBD1 or TRBD2 (5 bases each). In germline, CDR1 is MNHEY, CDR2 SMNVEV (reference sequence). V was cut by 3 bases and J by 5 bases, with 8 bases left in between. The CDR3 is made up of 13 amino acids. In nucleotides, the CDR3 is TGTGCCAGCAGTTTTTGGGACCACAATGAGCAGTTCTTC. This translates into CASSFWDHNEQFF.

This chain joins TRBV4-1 and TRBJ2-6; D is perhaps TRBD1 or TRBD2 (6 bases each). The CDR3 loop spans 18 amino acids. Germline V lookup: CDR1 MGHRA, CDR2 YSYEKL. Trimming cost V 0 bases and J 2 bases, with 14 bases left between them. CDR3 sequence: CASSQDRGADTGANVLTF. Here the CDR3 DNA reads TGCGCCAGCAGCCAAGATAGGGGGGCCGACACTGGGGCCAACGTCCTGACTTTC.

CDR3 in amino acids: CASSLTSGGDTQYF. DNA of the CDR3: TGTGCCAGCAGCCTTACTAGCGGGGGGGATACGCAGTATTTT. V is TRBV11-3 and J is TRBJ2-3; 12 nucleotides align to TRBD2. This CDR3 spans 14 amino acids. The ends lost 5 bases at V and 6 bases at J; junction bases unmatched: 3. Germline V gene data show CDR1 as SGHNT and CDR2 as YENEEA.

CDR3 nucleotide sequence: TGTGCCAGCTCACCCCCTATGGGGACAGATACGCAGTATTTT. Translation gives CASSPPMGTDTQYF. The gene calls are TRBV18 and TRBJ2-3, with D unclear. The CDR3 length is 14 residues. V gave up 3 bases and J gave up 3 bases, with 10 bases separating them. Germline lookup yields CDR1 KGHSH and CDR2 LQKENI.

CDR3 sequence: CASSMGVWGNQPQHF. DNA for the CDR3: TGTGCCAGTAGTATGGGCGTTTGGGGCAATCAGCCCCAGCATTTT. This chain uses TRBV19 with TRBJ1-5; D remains ambiguous. The ends were cut back, 3 bases at V and 2 bases at J, with 11 bases in the middle. This CDR3 contains 15 residues. Germline loops: CDR1 LNHDA, CDR2 SQIVND (reference sequence).

This chain's CDR3 is CASSGQGLGNQPQHF. The CDR3 DNA sequence: TGTGCCAGCAGTGGGCAGGGATTGGGCAATCAGCCCCAGCATTTT. The chain is built from TRBV6-1 and TRBJ1-5, with D maybe TRBD1 (5 bases). V was clipped by 4 bases and J by 2 bases, with 12 bases between them. The CDR3 has 15 residues. Germline CDR1 MNHNS, CDR2 SASEGT.

This chain uses TRBV30 with TRBJ2-2, with D tentatively TRBD1 (6 bases). Germline-derived CDR1 and CDR2 are GTSNPN and SVGIG (reference sequence). This CDR3 has 12 amino acids. V was trimmed by 2 bases and J by 7 bases, leaving 8 bases between them. CDR3 loop: CAWSIRGGELFF. The DNA of the CDR3 is TGTGCCTGGAGTATCAGGGGCGGGGAGCTGTTTTTT.

The chain combines TRBV27 with TRBJ2-7; the D gene is possibly TRBD2 (7 bases). The CDR3 runs to 14 residues. With 7 bases removed from V and 3 bases from J, the gap between germline ends came to 16 bases. CDR1 and CDR2 from the germline V gene are MNHEY and SMNVEV (reference sequence). CDR3 DNA sequence: TGTGCCAGCACCTCAGGGAGGGGGGGCTACGAGCAGTACTTC. Its translation: CASTSGRGGYEQYF.

This chain connects TRBV7-2 to TRBJ2-1, with 9 bases aligning to TRBD1. V trimming: 2 bases; J trimming: 6 bases; junction bases outside the gene matches: 8. Germline V gene data show CDR1 as SGHTA and CDR2 as FQGNSA. This CDR3 spans 16 amino acids. The CDR3 DNA follows: TGTGCCAGCAGCTTAACAGGGGACAGGGCTCTCAATGAGCAGTTCTTC. Its protein product is CASSLTGDRALNEQFF.

The gene calls are TRBV5-1 and TRBJ2-7; the D gene is possibly TRBD2 (5 bases). Trimming stripped 3 bases from V and 2 bases from J, with 9 bases between. The germline V gene encodes CDR1 SGHRS and CDR2 YFSETQ. This CDR3 is 13 amino acids long. This CDR3 reads CASSYGLTYEQYF. CDR3 bases: TGCGCCAGCAGCTATGGACTCACCTACGAGCAGTACTTC.

The chain joins TRBV4-3 to TRBJ2-3; 11 bases line up with TRBD2. Looked up from germline, CDR1 is LGHNA and CDR2 is YSLEER. The J segment lost 6 bases and the V segment lost 5 bases, leaving 4 bases of the junction unmatched. The CDR3 covers 14 residues. The CDR3 DNA sequence: TGCGCCAGCAGCTGGGGACTAGCGGACGATACGCAGTATTTT. Translating gives CASSWGLADDTQYF.

This clone has a handful of counts. V usage is TRBV19 and J usage is TRBJ1-1; D unclear. This CDR3 region has 13 residues. V was pared by 5 bases and J by 7 bases, with 14 bases between. Germline V lookup: CDR1 LNHDA, CDR2 SQIVND (reference sequence). CDR3 sequence: CASSLRTGLEAFF. CDR3 DNA: TGTGCCAGTAGTCTAAGGACCGGGCTTGAAGCTTTCTTT.

The chain carries TRBV5-8 and TRBJ2-7; 8 positions agree with TRBD2. The V segment lost 5 bases and the J segment 1 base; nucleotides outside the gene matches: 8. CDR1 SGHTS and CDR2 YDEGEE come from the germline V gene. The CDR3 loop spans 15 amino acids. The CDR3 DNA follows: TGTGCCAGCAGTTTTAACGGGGGGGGATCCTACGAGCAGTACTTC. Encoded protein: CASSFNGGGSYEQYF.

V gene TRBV7-9 combines with J gene TRBJ1-2; D is unclear. From germline, CDR1 is SEHNR and CDR2 FQNEAQ (reference sequence). The CDR3 is 12 amino acids. V was pared by 7 bases and J by 1 base, with 7 bases between. CDR3 nucleotide sequence: TGTGCCAGCATTGGGGTTAACTATGGCTACACCTTC. It specifies CASIGVNYGYTF.

The V call is TRBV2, the J call TRBJ1-2; D is unclear. Germline values: CDR1 SNHLY, CDR2 FYNNEI. Trimming pared 3 bases from V and 4 bases from J, leaving 6 bases between. The CDR3 is made up of 12 amino acids. CDR3 coding DNA: TGTGCCAGCAGTGACATCGGCTATGGCTACACCTTC. This encodes CASSDIGYGYTF.

The rearrangement joins TRBV4-2 to TRBJ2-5; D uncertain. From germline, CDR1 is LGHNA and CDR2 YNFKEQ. V lost 0 bases to trimming and J lost 2 bases, with 10 bases between them. The CDR3 has 15 amino acids. CDR3 nucleotide sequence: TGTGCCAGCAGCCAAGATTACCTGGGACAAGAGACCCAGTACTTC. Translation: CASSQDYLGQETQYF.

This clone was recorded only once. V usage is TRBV4-3 and J usage is TRBJ2-2, with a weak D call TRBD2 (5 bases). Trimming took off 1 base at V and 5 bases at J, with 17 bases between the two ends. Germline V CDR1 and CDR2: LGHNA, YSLEER. The CDR3 length is 17 residues. The CDR3 sequence: CASSQVTISRGTGELFF. CDR3 bases: TGCGCCAGCAGCCAAGTGACGATCTCTCGGGGAACCGGGGAGCTGTTTTTT.

The V and J genes are TRBV27 and TRBJ1-1; D perhaps matches TRBD1 (5 bases). Trimming stripped 0 bases from V and 1 base from J, with 15 bases between. The CDR3 runs to 17 residues. Germline lookup yields CDR1 MNHEY and CDR2 SMNVEV (reference sequence). The CDR3 reads CASSLSVLGGPNTEAFF. The CDR3 bases are TGTGCCAGCAGTTTATCGGTTTTGGGGGGTCCGAACACTGAAGCTTTCTTT.

The chain has TRBV19 and TRBJ2-3; TRBD1 might be the D (5 bases). This CDR3 spans 12 amino acids. V lost 6 bases and J lost 6, with 10 bases in between. Germline-derived CDR1 and CDR2 are LNHDA and SQIVND (reference sequence). The DNA for the CDR3 is TGTGCCAGTAGCACGACAGAGGATACGCAGTATTTT. This codes for CASSTTEDTQYF.